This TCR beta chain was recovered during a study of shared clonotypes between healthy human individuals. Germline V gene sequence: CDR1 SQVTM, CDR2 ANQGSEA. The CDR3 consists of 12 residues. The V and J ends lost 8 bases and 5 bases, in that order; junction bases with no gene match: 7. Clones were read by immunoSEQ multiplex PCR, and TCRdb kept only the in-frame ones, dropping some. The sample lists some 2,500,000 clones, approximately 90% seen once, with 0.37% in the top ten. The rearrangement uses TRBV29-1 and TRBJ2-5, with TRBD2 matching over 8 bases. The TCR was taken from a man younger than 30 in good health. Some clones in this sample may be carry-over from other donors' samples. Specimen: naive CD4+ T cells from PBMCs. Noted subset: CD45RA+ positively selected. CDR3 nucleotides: TGCAGCTTAGCAGCGGGAGACGAGACCCAGTACTTC. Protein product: CSLAAGDETQYF.